Following are 6 T cell receptor beta chains from one sample sequenced in a study of cytomegalovirus exposure and HLA in healthy donors. This PCR relied on a set of 60 Vbeta primers and 13 Jbeta primers. The assay was immunoSEQ multiplex PCR, and TCRdb's table has in-frame clones only and misses some. The repertoire consists of roughly 200,000 clones, with approximately 85% occurring once and the leading ten covering about 2%. The material sequenced was PBMCs. Source of these receptors: a woman aged 45-65 years in good health and CMV-seronegative.

A few counts support this clone. CDR3: CASSPGQGLVDTQYF. CDR3 bases: TGTGCCAGCAGCCCAGGACAGGGTCTAGTAGATACGCAGTATTTT. The V gene is TRBV11-2, the J gene TRBJ2-3; 8 bases align to TRBD1. Trimming cost V 5 bases and J 5 bases; bases outside gene matches: 9. There are 15 residues in the CDR3. Germline V gives CDR1 SGHAT, CDR2 FQNNGV.

The chain couples TRBV10-3 to TRBJ2-5; TRBD1 matches 10 bases. V shed 5 bases and J 4 bases; nucleotides not matched to a gene: 10. This CDR3 is built from 16 residues. The germline CDR1 and CDR2 sequences are ENHRY and SYGVKD. This chain's CDR3 is CAISPGTGVGPETQYF. The CDR3, as DNA: TGTGCCATCAGTCCCGGGACAGGGGTGGGCCCAGAGACCCAGTACTTC.

The genes are TRBV5-6 and TRBJ2-7, with 7 bases aligning to TRBD1. This CDR3 contains 14 residues. Germline CDR1 SGHDT, CDR2 YYEEEE. J gave up 2 bases and V 2 bases, and 4 bases lay outside the gene matches. The chain's CDR3 is CASSFGGQPYEQYF. The CDR3 nucleotides read TGTGCCAGCAGCTTTGGGGGACAGCCCTACGAGCAGTACTTC.

This clone occurred once. CDR3 sequence reads: CASSRQGTEAFF. The DNA of the CDR3 is TGTGCCAGCAGTCGACAGGGGACTGAAGCTTTCTTT. This chain joins TRBV6-5 and TRBJ1-1; TRBD1 aligns across 8 bases. Unmatched junction bases numbered 1, after V lost 5 bases and J lost 5 bases. The V gene's germline CDR1 is MNHEY and CDR2 SVGAGI. This CDR3 comprises 12 residues.

The chain couples TRBV4-3 to TRBJ2-1, with 8 nucleotides matching TRBD2. Germline V gives CDR1 LGHNA, CDR2 YSLEER. This CDR3 is 16 amino acids long. V trimming: 0 bases; J trimming: 2 bases; junction bases outside the gene matches: 3. The CDR3, as DNA: TGCGCCAGCAGCCAAGAGGTAGCGGGGACCTACAATGAGCAGTTCTTC. Its protein product is CASSQEVAGTYNEQFF.

V is TRBV28 and J is TRBJ2-3, with 11 positions matching TRBD2. Trimming removed 5 bases from V and 4 bases from J; junction bases left unmatched: 2. The length of the CDR3 is 14 residues. Germline V gives CDR1 MDHEN, CDR2 SYDVKM. The CDR3 loop reads CASSRSGRADTQYF. CDR3 nucleotides: TGTGCCAGCAGTCGTAGCGGGAGGGCAGATACGCAGTATTTT.